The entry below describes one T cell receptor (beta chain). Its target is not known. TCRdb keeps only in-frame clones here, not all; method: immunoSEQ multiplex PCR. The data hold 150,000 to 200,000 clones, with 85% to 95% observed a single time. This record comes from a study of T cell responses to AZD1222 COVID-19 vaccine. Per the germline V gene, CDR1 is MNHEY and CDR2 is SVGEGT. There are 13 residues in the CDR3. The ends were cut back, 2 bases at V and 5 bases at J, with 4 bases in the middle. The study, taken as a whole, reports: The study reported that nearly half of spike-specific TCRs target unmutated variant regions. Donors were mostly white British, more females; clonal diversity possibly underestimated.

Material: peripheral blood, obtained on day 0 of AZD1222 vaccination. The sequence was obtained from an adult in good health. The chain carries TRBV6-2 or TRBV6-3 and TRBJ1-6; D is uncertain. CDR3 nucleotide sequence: TGTGCCAGCAGTTACGTGCATAATTCACCCCTCCACTTT. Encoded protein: CASSYVHNSPLHF.